This T cell receptor beta chain originates from a study of blood T cells in healthy people across ages. After removal of 5 bases from V and 3 bases from J, the junction contained 11 bases not matched to a gene. Germline CDR1 is SGHTA and CDR2 is FQGNSA. The CDR3 is 17 amino acids. The authors ran a second PCR of roughly 6 to 12 cycles using a sample-barcoded 5' primer and a J-beta primer mix. TCRdb re-derived calls from the 5' RACE reads in MiXCR, one entry per CDR3 protein. Of roughly 700,000 distinct CDR3 sequences in the sample, 49% are singletons; the top ten hold under 35%. This sequence originates from a woman aged 55-69 years in good health. Sequencing used blood. The gene calls are TRBV7-2 and TRBJ2-7, with 12 bases identical to TRBD2. The DNA of the CDR3 is TGTGCCAGCAGCCCGAGACTAGCGGGGGAAGGTATCTACGAGCAGTACTTC. It translates to CASSPRLAGEGIYEQYF.